Reported below is one TCR beta chain. This CDR3 is built from 14 residues. Per germline, CDR1 MNHEY and CDR2 SVGEGT. The V end was cut by 6 bases, the J end by 7 bases, with 18 bases between. These data belong to a study of blood T cells in healthy people across ages. There were healthy Caucasian individuals from Russia, aged roughly 6 to 95, serving as donors. The authors isolated at least 6 million PBMCs per sample. The use of a sample-barcoded 5' primer and a J-beta primer mix characterized a second PCR of roughly 6 to 11 cycles. Each of the cDNA molecules was tagged by a template-switch adaptor with 12 random nucleotides. TCRdb redid the calling of the 5' RACE reads with MiXCR, one entry per CDR3 protein. The sample gives around 2 million distinct CDR3 sequences, about two fifths of which show up once; roughly 24% is in the top ten.

The sequencing input was blood. The source is a human donor in good health. The V and J genes are TRBV6-2 or TRBV6-3 and TRBJ1-2, with D unresolved. The CDR3 loop is CASSPNRETGGYTF. Written as DNA, the CDR3 is TGTGCCAGCAGCCCCAATCGGGAAACGGGTGGCTACACCTTC.